The 6 T cell receptor beta chains below all came from one sample that was sequenced in a study of T cells in Graves' hyperthyroidism and ophthalmopathy. RNA transcripts served as the template for amplifying TCR beta CDR3 regions. TCR CDR3 underwent first-round RT-PCR with the HTBI primer set. In TCRdb, the multiplex PCR reads were re-called with MiXCR into one record per CDR3 protein. Here the sample spans hundreds of thousands of distinct CDR3 sequences, less than 15% being singletons. What was sequenced was blood. These receptors all stem from a woman aged 18-29 years with Graves' hyperthyroidism.

This clonotype was counted at least ten times. The V call is TRBV12-3 or TRBV12-4, the J call TRBJ2-6, with D tentatively TRBD1 (6 bases). The CDR3 runs to 14 residues. With 6 bases removed from V and 4 bases from J, the gap between germline ends came to 10 bases. As DNA, the CDR3 is TGTGCCAGCAGAGGGACATCGGGGGCCAACGTCCTGACTTTC. It yields the protein CASRGTSGANVLTF.

This chain joins TRBV30 and TRBJ1-1, with D hard to call. The CDR3 is 13 residues long. V was shortened by 7 bases and J by 3 bases, with 15 bases between the two germline ends. Per germline, CDR1 GTSNPN and CDR2 SVGIG (reference sequence). DNA of the CDR3: TGTGCCTTACGGGCCTCCTCCCACACTGAAGCTTTCTTT. Its protein product is CALRASSHTEAFF. The complete variable domain, with remaining parts taken from reference TRBV30 and TRBJ1-1, reads SQTIHQWPATLVQPVGSPLSLECTVEGTSNPNLYWYRQAAGRGLQLLFYSVGIGQISSEVPQNLSASRPQDRQFILSSKKLLLSDSGFYLCALRASSHTEAFFGQGTRLTVV.

There are many counts of this clonotype. The chain couples TRBV24-1 to TRBJ2-7; D gene uncertain. This CDR3 has 16 amino acids. Germline CDR1 reads KGHDR; CDR2 reads SFDVKD. V lost 3 bases, J lost 1 base, and 15 bases lay in between. The CDR3 loop is CATSDPSAEYSYEQYF. Written as DNA, the CDR3 is TGTGCCACCAGTGATCCGAGCGCTGAGTATTCCTACGAGCAGTACTTC.

The table lists this clonotype with many counts. J is TRBJ2-1 and V is TRBV11-2; a weak D match, TRBD1 (5 bases). This CDR3 spans 15 amino acids. Germline V gene lookup returns CDR1 SGHAT and CDR2 FQNNGV. Trimming removed 5 bases at V and 3 bases at J, with 14 bases between. The CDR3 sequence: CASSPITGNYNEQFF. CDR3 DNA sequence: TGTGCCAGCAGCCCGATAACAGGAAACTACAATGAGCAGTTCTTC. Combining the CDR3 with reference TRBV11-2 and TRBJ2-1 gives the whole variable domain EAGVAQSPRYKIIEKRQSVAFWCNPISGHATLYWYQQILGQGPKLLIQFQNNGVVDDSQLPKDRFSAERLKGVDSTLKIQPAKLEDSAVYLCASSPITGNYNEQFFGPGTRLTVL.

This clonotype was recorded at least ten times. This rearrangement joins TRBV12-3 or TRBV12-4 to TRBJ1-1; tentative D call: TRBD1 (6 bases). This CDR3 is built from 14 residues. Trimming removed 5 bases at V and 3 bases at J, with 13 bases between. For the CDR3, the DNA is TGTGCCAGCAGTCGACAGGAGGCGGACACTGAAGCTTTCTTT. It encodes CASSRQEADTEAFF.

The CDR3 coding sequence is TGCAGCGGGAACAGGGGTTCCTACAATGAGCAGTTCTTC. It translates to CSGNRGSYNEQFF. The chain joins TRBV29-1 to TRBJ2-1; 7 nucleotides align to TRBD1. Trimming at V came to 7 bases and at J to 1 base, leaving 4 bases not matched to a gene. CDR1 is SQVTM, CDR2 ANQGSEA, per germline. The CDR3 is 13 residues long.